This TCR beta chain was profiled in a study of T cells expressing NK-cell markers. Reprocessing the 5' RACE reads, TCRdb reports a single entry for every CDR3 protein and omits DNA. With about 390,000 distinct CDR3 sequences in the sample, the ten largest clones hold about 10%. The sample consisted of blood T cells: a sorted CD56 or NKG2C T cell subset, CD4+ or CD8+ T cells, or bulk PBMC T cells (not recorded which). This clonotype originated in a woman between 45 and 65 years old in good health.

The CDR3 here is CATSELAGIGTDTQYF. The genes are TRBV24-1 and TRBJ2-3; TCRdb designates TRBD2, a call that cannot be tested without DNA. This CDR3 region has 16 residues. In germline, CDR1 is KGHDR, CDR2 SFDVKD.